This T cell receptor (beta chain) is drawn from a study of identical twins. Study outcomes and limitations: The analysis was cross-sectional rather than longitudinal within donors. Carriage of fewer insertions was seen in abundant cord blood beta clonotypes, whereas memory repertoires showed none.

TCRdb passed the 5' RACE reads through MiXCR, listing each CDR3 protein once. Found here are roughly 690,000 distinct CDR3 sequences, 5.5% to 6.5% of them singletons; the top ten hold 1.5% to 2%. As to this clonotype: Its antigen remains unknown.

Sequenced input: naive T cells sorted from blood. The receptor's source is a man between 18 and 35 years old in good health.

CDR3 in DNA: TGTGCCAGCAGCGCTACGCGGATCGGCACCGGGGAGCTGTTTTTT. Translating it yields CASSATRIGTGELFF. The chain combines TRBV14 with TRBJ2-2; D not certain. Trimming took off 5 bases at V and 4 bases at J, with 14 bases between the two ends. Germline CDR1 is SGHDN and CDR2 is FVKESK. This CDR3 region has 15 residues.